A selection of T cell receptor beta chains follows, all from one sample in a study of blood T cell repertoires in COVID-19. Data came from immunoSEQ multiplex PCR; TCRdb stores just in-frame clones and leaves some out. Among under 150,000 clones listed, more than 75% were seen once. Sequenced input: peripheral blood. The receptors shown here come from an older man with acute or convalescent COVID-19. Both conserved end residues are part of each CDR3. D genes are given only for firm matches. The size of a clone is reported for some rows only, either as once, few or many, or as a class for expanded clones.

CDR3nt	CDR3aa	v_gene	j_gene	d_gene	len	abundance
TGTGCCAGCAGTTTGGTCCGAGTTACTAACTATGGCTACACCTTC	CASSLVRVTNYGYTF	TRBV28	TRBJ1-2	.	15	.
TGTGCCAGCAGCGACCGGGACAGGGGTACCGGGGAGCTGTTTTTT	CASSDRDRGTGELFF	TRBV9	TRBJ2-2	TRBD1	15	.
TGTGCCAGCAGTTACGGCGGGGGGGGTAAAGAGACCCAGTACTTC	CASSYGGGGKETQYF	TRBV6-5	TRBJ2-5	TRBD2	15	.
TGCGCCAGCAGCCCTGGGAGTGGCTACACCTTC	CASSPGSGYTF	TRBV5-1	TRBJ1-2	.	11	.
TGTGCCAGCAGTGGGGGACAGCCAGGGGGCTACACCTTC	CASSGGQPGGYTF	TRBV2	TRBJ1-2	TRBD1	13	.
TGTGCCAGCACTGGGCCAAGCAAGTACTTC	CASTGPSKYF	TRBV27	TRBJ2-5	.	10	.
TGTGCCAGCAGCCAAGGGGGGGAGGGAGAGACCCAGTACTTC	CASSQGGEGETQYF	TRBV4-2	TRBJ2-5	TRBD2	14	.
TGCGCCAGCAGTCCCCGGGAGGCCACCGGGGAGCTGTTTTTT	CASSPREATGELFF	TRBV5-1	TRBJ2-2	TRBD2	14	.
TGTGCCAGCTCCGGGACAGGCAAAACCTACGAGCAGTACTTC	CASSGTGKTYEQYF	TRBV6-5	TRBJ2-7	TRBD1	14	.
TGTGCCAGCAGTGGAGGGACAGGGGCTCAGGGTGAGCAGTTCTTC	CASSGGTGAQGEQFF	TRBV2	TRBJ2-1	TRBD1	15	.
TGTGCCAGCAGCGCCTCGACAGCAGATTTAACACCCCTCCACTTT	CASSASTADLTPLHF	TRBV9	TRBJ1-6	.	15	few
TGTGCCAGCGCGCGGGAGGAGACCGGGGAGCTGTTTTTT	CASAREETGELFF	TRBV2	TRBJ2-2	TRBD2	13	.
TGTGCCAGCAGTTTGACCGGGACCGGGGGAAATCAGCCCCAGCATTTT	CASSLTGTGGNQPQHF	TRBV5-8	TRBJ1-5	.	16	.
TGTGCCAGCAGTTTAGCGGGAGCTCAGCCCCAGCATTTT	CASSLAGAQPQHF	TRBV12-3/TRBV12-4	TRBJ1-5	.	13	.
TGTGCCAGCAGCCCGAAGGGGACAGGCGTTGATGAAAAACTGTTTTTT	CASSPKGTGVDEKLFF	TRBV5-4	TRBJ1-4	TRBD1	16	many
TGTGCCATCAGTGAGGGACAGACCAATGAGCAGTTCTTC	CAISEGQTNEQFF	TRBV10-3	TRBJ2-1	.	13	.
TGTGCCAGCAGCTTTTCTCGAGGAGGCGGGGAGCTGTTTTTT	CASSFSRGGGELFF	TRBV5-4	TRBJ2-2	.	14	.
TGTGCCAGCAGTACCCCGGGACAGGTGAACACCGGGGAGCTGTTTTTT	CASSTPGQVNTGELFF	TRBV6-2/TRBV6-3	TRBJ2-2	TRBD1	16	few
TGCGCCAGCAGCTTGGCGTGGGGGGTCGTCGAGACCCAGTACTTC	CASSLAWGVVETQYF	TRBV5-1	TRBJ2-5	.	15	.
TGTGCCAGCAGCTTAGTGAGGAGCACTGAAGCTTTCTTT	CASSLVRSTEAFF	TRBV11-2	TRBJ1-1	.	13	.
TGTGCCAGCAGCTTAGCAGGTCCTCGGGGTAATGAGCAGTTCTTC	CASSLAGPRGNEQFF	TRBV7-9	TRBJ2-1	.	15	once
TGTGCCAGCAGCCGCGGAAGATACGAGCAGTACTTC	CASSRGRYEQYF	TRBV5-6	TRBJ2-7	.	12	few